The T cell receptor (beta chain) under discussion was sequenced for a study of cytomegalovirus exposure and HLA in healthy donors. The PCR contained 60 Vbeta and 13 Jbeta primers. Some clones are missing from TCRdb's copy, which holds only in-frame ones; the method was immunoSEQ multiplex PCR. The sample lists about 130,000 clones, about 79% seen once, with 3% in the top ten. The CDR3 has 14 amino acids. The V and J ends lost 5 bases and 6 bases, in that order; junction bases with no gene match: 7. Germline V lookup: CDR1 SGHNT, CDR2 YYREEE (reference sequence). Sample: PBMCs. The rearrangement uses TRBV5-4 and TRBJ2-3, with TRBD2 matching 9 bases. The clonotype was recovered from a woman aged 18-30 years in good health and CMV-seropositive. CDR3 sequence reads: CASSDSGGGDTQYF. CDR3 nucleotides: TGTGCCAGCAGTGATAGCGGGGGTGGCGATACGCAGTATTTT.